This TCR beta chain was sequenced for a study of CD8 T cells in Susac syndrome. Study-wide context: When blood was collected, patients with Susac syndrome were therapy-naive, were taking corticosteroids, or were receiving intravenous immunoglobulin alone.

RNA totalling roughly 0.5 to 1 ug underwent reverse transcription with random hexamers. TCR beta CDR3 was amplified by immunoSEQ covering 54 Vbeta and 13 Jbeta. One entry per CDR3 protein results from TCRdb running MiXCR on the immunoSEQ multiplex PCR reads. The table lists approximately 190,000 distinct CDR3 sequences, approximately 95% of them singletons. In regard to this clonotype: What it binds is unknown.

The CDR3 covers 15 residues. V lost 6 bases, J lost 2 bases, and 16 bases lay in between. Study results and limitations: Clonal expansion involving Susac CD8+ cells peaked in TEMRA cells and active patients.

The V call is TRBV12-3 or TRBV12-4, the J call TRBJ2-5, with D perhaps TRBD1 or TRBD2 (5 bases each). The receptor's source is a human donor with Susac syndrome. The sample consisted of CD8+ T cells from PBMCs. The CDR3 DNA reads TGTGCCAGCAGCCGTGAGGGGATTCGGCAAGAGACCCAGTACTTC. Translation: CASSREGIRQETQYF.